Listed below are T cell receptor beta chains from one sample, sequenced in a study of graft-versus-host responses after intestinal transplantation. Antigen specificity for these receptors is unknown. Clones were read by immunoSEQ multiplex PCR, and TCRdb kept only the in-frame ones, dropping some. The repertoire consists of some 96,000 clones, with more than 85% occurring once and the leading ten covering more than 0.75%. The material was unstimulated CD4+ T cells sorted from spleen or lymph node cells, obtained before transplant. The source is a human donor who was the organ donor for an intestinal transplant. The CDR3 runs from the conserved cysteine through the conserved F or W. D genes are given only for firm matches. Not every row has a clone size; where given, it reads once, few, many or a size class.

cdr3_aa	cdr3_nt	clone_size	d_call	v_call	j_call
CASSSLKGTYEQYF	TGTGCCAGCAGCTCCCTAAAGGGGACCTACGAGCAGTACTTC	-	-	TRBV5-6	TRBJ2-7
CAISEWTGGDEKLFF	TGTGCCATCAGTGAGTGGACAGGGGGGGACGAAAAACTGTTTTTT	-	TRBD1	TRBV10-3	TRBJ1-4
CASAPGLGRPYEQYF	TGTGCCAGTGCCCCCGGGTTAGGGAGGCCCTACGAGCAGTACTTC	-	-	TRBV7-9	TRBJ2-7
CASRGGGPSGANVLTF	TGCGCCAGCAGGGGAGGGGGACCCTCTGGGGCCAACGTCCTGACTTTC	-	-	TRBV5-1	TRBJ2-6
CASTRAWDSNQPQHF	TGTGCCAGTACCCGGGCTTGGGATAGCAATCAGCCCCAGCATTTT	-	-	TRBV19	TRBJ1-5
CASSPPDREEDEQYF	TGTGCCAGCAGCCCCCCGGACAGGGAGGAAGACGAGCAGTACTTC	-	-	TRBV21-1	TRBJ2-7
CSVRPAGGNTGELFF	TGCAGCGTACGTCCCGCAGGGGGTAACACCGGGGAGCTGTTTTTT	-	TRBD1	TRBV29-1	TRBJ2-2
CASSGRSLSGQSFLYEQYF	TGTGCCAGCAGTGGCAGGAGTCTTTCGGGACAATCCTTTCTCTACGAGCAGTACTTC	-	-	TRBV6-4	TRBJ2-7
CASSLGISGEETQYF	TGCGCCAGCAGCTTGGGAATCTCAGGTGAAGAGACCCAGTACTTC	-	-	TRBV5-1	TRBJ2-5
CASSGNQPQHF	TGTGCCAGCAGCGGCAATCAGCCCCAGCATTTT	-	-	TRBV28	TRBJ1-5
CASSPAGIRTDTQYF	TGTGCCAGCAGCCCCGCGGGGATCCGCACAGATACGCAGTATTTT	-	-	TRBV11-2	TRBJ2-3
CASSRGLASNEQFF	TGTGCCAGCTCCCGGGGACTAGCCTCCAATGAGCAGTTCTTC	-	TRBD2	TRBV18	TRBJ2-1
CASSRQLDSYEQYF	TGTGCCAGCAGCCGCCAGCTCGATTCCTACGAGCAGTACTTC	-	-	TRBV14	TRBJ2-7
CAWSGQIYEQYF	TGTGCCTGGAGTGGGCAGATCTACGAGCAGTACTTC	-	-	TRBV30	TRBJ2-7
CAISDRGSPLHF	TGTGCCATCAGTGACCGCGGTTCACCCCTCCACTTT	-	-	TRBV10-3	TRBJ1-6
CASSLGLAGGQDEQFF	TGCGCCAGCAGCCTGGGACTAGCGGGGGGGCAAGATGAGCAGTTCTTC	-	TRBD2	TRBV5-1	TRBJ2-1
CASHRGRILNPEAFF	TGTGCCAGCCACCGGGGACGTATCTTGAACCCTGAAGCTTTCTTT	-	-	TRBV6-6	TRBJ1-1
CASSEGSGTRRYEQYF	TGTGCCAGCAGTGAAGGTAGTGGGACAAGAAGGTACGAGCAGTACTTC	few	-	TRBV6-1	TRBJ2-7
CAWSPGPDEQYF	TGTGCCTGGAGTCCCGGCCCGGACGAGCAGTACTTC	-	-	TRBV30	TRBJ2-7
CASKTGQGSYEQYF	TGTGCCAGCAAGACGGGACAGGGCTCCTACGAGCAGTACTTC	-	TRBD1	TRBV6-5	TRBJ2-7
CASSLDTGTVYGYTF	TGTGCCAGCAGTCTAGATACCGGGACAGTCTATGGCTACACCTTC	once	TRBD1	TRBV28	TRBJ1-2
CASSTRRGSSYNSPLHF	TGTGCCAGTAGTACGAGGAGGGGAAGCTCCTATAATTCACCCCTCCACTTT	-	-	TRBV19	TRBJ1-6
CASSLSRWGQELVDTQYF	TGTGCCAGCAGCTTATCAAGGTGGGGACAGGAGCTCGTGGATACGCAGTATTTT	-	TRBD1	TRBV11-2	TRBJ2-3
CASSVTGQNTEAFF	TGTGCCAGCAGCGTGACAGGGCAGAACACTGAAGCTTTCTTT	-	TRBD1	TRBV9	TRBJ1-1
CASSPGPGNANTEAFF	TGTGCCAGCAGCCCTGGGCCAGGGAACGCGAACACTGAAGCTTTCTTT	once	-	TRBV5-4	TRBJ1-1
CASSPPGRGREQYF	TGTGCCAGCAGCCCCCCAGGTAGAGGGAGAGAGCAGTACTTC	few	-	TRBV9	TRBJ2-7
CASSDVGNQPQHF	TGCGCCAGCAGTGATGTGGGGAATCAGCCCCAGCATTTT	once	-	TRBV10-1	TRBJ1-5
CASSFERPYGYTF	TGTGCCAGCAGTTTTGAGCGTCCTTATGGCTACACCTTC	-	-	TRBV27	TRBJ1-2
CAWRRLAGGTDTQYF	TGTGCCTGGAGGAGACTAGCGGGGGGGACAGATACGCAGTATTTT	-	TRBD2	TRBV30	TRBJ2-3
CASTMGGFYEQYF	TGTGCCAGCACTATGGGGGGGTTCTACGAGCAGTACTTC	-	TRBD2	TRBV28	TRBJ2-7
CASRTISSYNSPLHF	TGTGCCAGCAGGACTATTAGCTCCTATAATTCACCCCTCCACTTT	-	-	TRBV27	TRBJ1-6
CAISEFPTETQYF	TGTGCCATCAGTGAGTTTCCAACTGAGACCCAGTACTTC	-	-	TRBV10-3	TRBJ2-5
CASSPGGAQGYEQYF	TGTGCCAGCAGCCCCGGGGGGGCCCAAGGCTACGAGCAGTACTTC	-	TRBD2	TRBV5-5	TRBJ2-7
CSAARQGLIEDYGYTF	TGCAGCGCCGCCAGACAGGGGCTTATAGAAGACTATGGCTACACCTTC	-	TRBD1	TRBV29-1	TRBJ1-2
CASSLWSQGMGAGYTF	TGTGCCAGCAGTTTATGGTCACAGGGGATGGGTGCTGGCTACACCTTC	few	TRBD1	TRBV28	TRBJ1-2
CASSAYRGLDEQFF	TGTGCCAGCAGCGCCTACAGGGGGCTGGATGAGCAGTTCTTC	-	TRBD1	TRBV5-6	TRBJ2-1
CASSYLGAASPLHF	TGTGCCAGCAGCTACCTCGGGGCCGCTTCACCCCTCCACTTT	-	-	TRBV28	TRBJ1-6